The 30 T cell receptor beta chains listed next were all sequenced from one sample in a study of T-cell reconstitution after alpha-beta-depleted transplantation in children. Unique molecular identifiers were used to barcode this TCRbeta library. TCRdb redid the calling of the PCR reads with MiXCR, one entry per CDR3 protein. The sample lists 75,000 to 100,000 distinct CDR3 sequences; roughly 8.3% were seen once. Material: PBMCs from the stem cell graft donor, obtained from the stem cell graft. These receptors all come from a human donor who donated a stem cell graft to a child with congenital amegakaryocytic thrombocytopenia.

This clonotype has ten or more counts. This chain uses TRBV20-1 with TRBJ2-1; D is unclear. This CDR3 contains 14 residues. Germline V gene sequence: CDR1 DFQATT, CDR2 SNEGSKA (reference sequence). V was clipped by 6 bases and J by 3 bases, with 15 bases between them. The CDR3 bases are TGCAGTGCAAAAGGAGCGACGCGCTACAATGAGCAGTTCTTC. This encodes CSAKGATRYNEQFF.

This clonotype has ten or more counts. The chain joins TRBV9 to TRBJ2-3; D remains unclear. The CDR3 length is 14 residues. The V and J ends lost 0 bases and 2 bases respectively, with 7 bases between them. Germline V gene data show CDR1 as SGDLS and CDR2 as YYNGEE. CDR3: CASSVDGYTDTQYF. In DNA form, the CDR3 reads TGTGCCAGCAGCGTAGACGGGTACACAGATACGCAGTATTTT.

This clonotype was seen ten or more times. The chain links TRBV20-1 to TRBJ2-5, with D tentatively TRBD2 (5 bases). CDR1 is DFQATT and CDR2 is SNEGSKA in the germline V gene (reference sequence). The CDR3 extends over 17 amino acids. With 5 bases removed from V and 1 base from J, the gap between germline ends came to 23 bases. DNA for the CDR3: TGCAGTGCTCCCCTCAAGCGGCAGGCCCCACTCCAAGAGACCCAGTACTTC. Its protein product is CSAPLKRQAPLQETQYF.

The sample holds one count of this clonotype. V is TRBV6-1 and J is TRBJ1-2, with 7 positions matching TRBD1. Germline CDR1 is MNHNS and CDR2 is SASEGT. The J segment lost 5 bases and the V segment lost 0 bases, leaving 6 bases of the junction unmatched. CDR3 size: 15 residues. The CDR3 region is CASSEADRVVYGYTF. CDR3 nucleotides: TGTGCCAGCAGTGAAGCCGACAGGGTAGTGTATGGCTACACCTTC.

This clonotype came up many times. The J gene is TRBJ2-7, the V gene TRBV6-5; the match to TRBD2 covers 8 bases. The CDR3 consists of 16 residues. The V segment lost 0 bases and the J segment 5 bases; nucleotides outside the gene matches: 9. Germline lookup yields CDR1 MNHEY and CDR2 SVGAGI. The CDR3 reads CASSYSTGGFTDEQYF. The DNA for the CDR3 is TGTGCCAGCAGTTACTCGACGGGAGGGTTCACAGACGAGCAGTACTTC.

This clonotype was recorded many times. V is TRBV20-1 and J is TRBJ1-2; TRBD1 might be the D (6 bases). V dropped 5 bases and J dropped 3 bases, with 19 bases sitting between them. The V gene's germline CDR1 is DFQATT and CDR2 SNEGSKA (reference sequence). The CDR3 length is 15 residues. CDR3: CSAQLKGRGDYGYTF. CDR3 bases: TGCAGTGCTCAACTCAAGGGGAGGGGGGACTATGGCTACACCTTC.

This clonotype was detected many times. This sequence joins TRBV12-3 or TRBV12-4 and TRBJ2-3; 8 nucleotides line up with TRBD1. With 3 bases clipped from V and 2 bases from J, the junction kept 1 base outside the gene matches. The CDR3 covers 14 residues. The CDR3: CASSLGQATDTQYF. The CDR3 DNA reads as TGTGCCAGCAGTTTGGGACAGGCCACAGATACGCAGTATTTT.

This clonotype was counted at least ten times. The rearrangement joins TRBV30 to TRBJ1-2, with D uncertain. V lost 0 bases and J lost 0, with 11 bases in between. Germline V gives CDR1 GTSNPN, CDR2 SVGIG (reference sequence). This CDR3 region has 15 residues. CDR3 loop: CAWSVQPRSNYGYTF. The CDR3, as DNA: TGTGCCTGGAGTGTACAACCGAGATCTAACTATGGCTACACCTTC.

In this sample, this clonotype turned up many times. J is TRBJ1-1 and V is TRBV5-1; 7 bases map to TRBD1. Germline trimming cut 0 bases from V and 1 base from J; bases unmatched to any gene: 6. Germline values: CDR1 SGHRS, CDR2 YFSETQ. The length of the CDR3 is 16 residues. CDR3 DNA: TGCGCCAGCAGCTTGGCCCCGGACAGGAGGAACACTGAAGCTTTCTTT. Its translation is CASSLAPDRRNTEAFF. Together with reference TRBV5-1 and TRBJ1-1, the CDR3 gives the full variable domain: KAGVTQTPRYLIKTRGQQVTLSCSPISGHRSVSWYQQTPGQGLQFLFEYFSETQRNKGNFPGRFSGRQFSNSRSEMNVSTLELGDSALYLCASSLAPDRRNTEAFFGQGTRLTVV.

In its sample, this clonotype was seen many times. This rearrangement joins TRBV10-3 to TRBJ2-2; 7 nucleotides align to TRBD1. The CDR3 totals 15 residues. Germline assignment: CDR1 ENHRY and CDR2 SYGVKD. The V and J ends lost 4 bases and 0 bases, in that order; junction bases with no gene match: 2. CDR3 sequence reads: CAISAGTANTGELFF. The CDR3 coding sequence is TGTGCCATCAGTGCCGGGACAGCGAACACCGGGGAGCTGTTTTTT.

This clonotype was detected ten times or more. The chain links TRBV20-1 to TRBJ2-1; 8 bases fit TRBD2. Germline trimming cut 0 bases from V and 3 bases from J; bases unmatched to any gene: 7. The CDR3 is 16 residues long. Germline assignment: CDR1 DFQATT and CDR2 SNEGSKA (reference sequence). The CDR3 reads CSARDKGSGSYNEQFF. CDR3 bases: TGCAGTGCTAGAGATAAAGGGAGCGGGAGCTACAATGAGCAGTTCTTC.

This clonotype was recorded at least ten times. This chain connects TRBV7-3 to TRBJ2-2; D perhaps matches TRBD2 (5 bases). The CDR3 has 13 residues. Germline V CDR1 and CDR2: SGHTA, FQGTGA. Deletions cut 2 bases from V and 6 bases from J, with 7 bases between. CDR3: CASSLERAGELFF. Here the CDR3 DNA reads TGTGCCAGCAGCTTAGAGAGGGCCGGGGAGCTGTTTTTT. Looking up the rest from reference TRBV7-3 and TRBJ2-2 gives the full variable domain: GAGVSQTPSNKVTEKGKYVELRCDPISGHTALYWYRQSLGQGPEFLIYFQGTGAADDSGLPNDRFFAVRPEGSVSTLKIQRTERGDSAVYLCASSLERAGELFFGEGSRLTVL.

There are many counts of this clonotype. J is TRBJ2-3 and V is TRBV27; D is undetermined. Trimming stripped 2 bases from V and 7 bases from J, with 10 bases between. Germline V gene data show CDR1 as MNHEY and CDR2 as SMNVEV (reference sequence). CDR3 length: 13 amino acids. The chain's CDR3 is CASSLGELNTQYF. In nucleotides, the CDR3 is TGTGCCAGCAGTTTAGGGGAACTTAATACGCAGTATTTT.

This clonotype has at least ten counts. The V gene is TRBV12-3 or TRBV12-4, the J gene TRBJ2-3; D gene unclear. V lost 6 bases and J lost 6, with 13 bases in between. This CDR3 region has 13 residues. The CDR3 loop reads CASRRSYSDTQYF. For the CDR3, the DNA is TGTGCCAGCAGAAGATCTTACTCGGATACGCAGTATTTT.

The rearrangement uses TRBV7-2 and TRBJ2-1; D gene unclear. Trimming cost V 5 bases and J 5 bases, with 7 bases left between them. Germline V CDR1 and CDR2: SGHTA, FQGNSA. The CDR3 is 12 residues long. The CDR3 spells CASSAQHNEQFF. The CDR3 nucleotides are TGTGCCAGCAGCGCCCAGCACAATGAGCAGTTCTTC.

The chain links TRBV6-1 to TRBJ2-2; a weak D match, TRBD2 (6 bases). Germline V gene sequence: CDR1 MNHNS, CDR2 SASEGT. Between the trimmed V and J ends, which lost 3 bases and 4 bases, there was a span of 12 bases. The length of the CDR3 is 15 residues. The CDR3 loop reads CASSEGTSPTGELFF. The CDR3 nucleotides read TGTGCCAGCAGTGAGGGGACTTCACCCACCGGGGAGCTGTTTTTT.

This clonotype occurred many times. J is TRBJ2-7 and V is TRBV12-3 or TRBV12-4, with 9 positions matching TRBD1. The CDR3 sequence is 15 residues long. With V trimmed by 6 bases and J by 7 bases, 13 bases remained unmatched. The CDR3 region is CASRQTGGGGGEQYF. The CDR3 DNA is TGTGCCAGCAGACAAACAGGGGGCGGTGGGGGTGAGCAGTACTTC.

This clonotype was observed at least ten times. The chain recombines TRBV6-1 with TRBJ1-2, with D hard to call. Germline CDR1 reads MNHNS; CDR2 reads SASEGT. V was shortened by 5 bases and J by 3 bases, with 16 bases between the two germline ends. The CDR3 sequence is 15 residues long. The CDR3 region has the DNA TGTGCCAGCAGTCCCCGGGAACAACAATACTATGGCTACACCTTC. This translates into CASSPREQQYYGYTF.

This clonotype was recorded at least ten times. The CDR3 loop reads CSAEPLGREGLGEQYF. CDR3 sequence (DNA): TGCAGTGCTGAACCCCTGGGGCGGGAGGGCCTGGGTGAGCAGTACTTC. The chain employs TRBV20-1 and TRBJ2-7; 9 bases map to TRBD2. In germline, CDR1 is DFQATT, CDR2 SNEGSKA (reference sequence). CDR3 length equals 16 residues. V shed 5 bases, J shed 7 bases, and the junction held 18 bases outside the gene matches.

This chain uses TRBV27 with TRBJ2-7; TRBD2 is a possible D gene (6 bases). Per germline, CDR1 MNHEY and CDR2 SMNVEV (reference sequence). V was pared by 8 bases and J by 3 bases, with 20 bases between. This CDR3 is 15 amino acids long. The CDR3 DNA is TGTGCCAGCGGATCAAACGGGAGTCCGGGCTACGAGCAGTACTTC. Translating it yields CASGSNGSPGYEQYF.

This clonotype has at least ten counts. This rearrangement joins TRBV20-1 to TRBJ1-5, with 7 bases fitting TRBD1. V shed 4 bases and J 1 base; nucleotides not matched to a gene: 16. Germline CDR1 and CDR2: DFQATT and SNEGSKA (reference sequence). The CDR3 extends over 18 amino acids. The CDR3 coding sequence is TGCAGTGCTACGGCCGGGACAGCCGGTTATATGAGCAATCAGCCCCAGCATTTT. Amino acids: CSATAGTAGYMSNQPQHF.

A few counts support this clonotype. V gene TRBV2 combines with J gene TRBJ2-6; TRBD1 is a possible D gene (6 bases). The length of the CDR3 is 17 residues. Germline lookup yields CDR1 SNHLY and CDR2 FYNNEI. V dropped 6 bases and J dropped 1 base, with 16 bases sitting between them. CDR3 coding DNA: TGTGCCAGCAGCGTGGTAGGGGGTAGGTCTGGGGCCAACGTCCTGACTTTC. This translates into CASSVVGGRSGANVLTF.

The gene calls are TRBV29-1 and TRBJ2-1; 14 bases fit TRBD2. CDR1 SQVTM and CDR2 ANQGSEA come from the germline V gene. This CDR3 has 18 amino acids. The V and J ends lost 7 bases and 0 bases, in that order; junction bases with no gene match: 11. The CDR3 loop is CSGLPGLAGALSYNEQFF. DNA for the CDR3: TGCAGCGGCCTACCGGGACTAGCGGGAGCCCTCTCCTACAATGAGCAGTTCTTC.

Many counts were recorded for this clonotype. V and J are TRBV15 and TRBJ2-4; possibly TRBD1 or TRBD2 for D (5 bases each). Per germline, CDR1 LNHNV and CDR2 YYDKDF (reference sequence). The CDR3 is 15 residues long. V shed 0 bases and J shed 7 bases, with 13 bases lying between them. CDR3: CATSRDRGAGNIQYF. DNA for the CDR3: TGTGCCACCAGCAGAGATAGAGGGGCAGGGAACATTCAGTACTTC.

This clonotype was picked up many times. The chain uses TRBV15 and TRBJ2-3; D is undetermined. The germline V gene encodes CDR1 LNHNV and CDR2 YYDKDF (reference sequence). V lost 6 bases and J lost 6, with 10 bases in between. The CDR3 contains 12 residues. The CDR3 here is CATSLAGDTQYF. The CDR3 nucleotides are TGTGCCACCAGTTTGGCTGGGGATACGCAGTATTTT.

This clonotype was seen at least ten times. The V gene is TRBV10-3, the J gene TRBJ2-4; D uncertain. This CDR3 has 13 residues. Germline CDR1 ENHRY, CDR2 SYGVKD. The V gene lost 3 bases and the J gene lost 3 bases, with 6 bases spanning the gap. CDR3 nucleotide sequence: TGTGCCATCAGTGATGACAACAAAAACATTCAGTACTTC. It yields the protein CAISDDNKNIQYF.

This clonotype was counted between two and nine times. The V call is TRBV3-1, the J call TRBJ2-6, with D possibly being TRBD2 (5 bases). The CDR3 covers 15 residues. V lost 11 bases and J lost 1, with 15 bases in between. In germline, CDR1 is LGHDT, CDR2 YNNKEL (reference sequence). This CDR3 reads CASCPRLSGANVLTF. Here the CDR3 DNA reads TGTGCCTCCTGCCCCCGACTATCTGGGGCCAACGTCCTGACTTTC.

This clonotype has at least ten counts. The V gene is TRBV4-2, the J gene TRBJ2-7; a possible D gene is TRBD1 (6 bases). V was pared by 1 base and J by 8 bases, with 6 bases between. The CDR3 contains 11 residues. The germline gives CDR1 LGHNA, CDR2 YNFKEQ. CDR3 amino acids: CASSQGDKQYF. The CDR3 nucleotides read TGTGCCAGCAGCCAAGGGGACAAGCAGTACTTC.

In its sample, this clonotype was seen a few times. J is TRBJ1-2 and V is TRBV6-2 or TRBV6-3; tentatively, D is TRBD1 (6 bases). V lost 5 bases to trimming and J lost 4 bases, with 14 bases between them. Per the germline V gene, CDR1 is MNHEY and CDR2 is SVGEGT. CDR3 length: 14 residues. DNA of the CDR3: TGTGCCAGCAGTCCCCCCACAGGGATCTATGGCTACACCTTC. This codes for CASSPPTGIYGYTF.

This clonotype was picked up many times. The chain is built from TRBV5-1 and TRBJ2-6; no definite D call. The CDR3 consists of 15 residues. Trimming removed 1 base from V and 0 bases from J, with 5 bases in between. In germline, CDR1 is SGHRS, CDR2 YFSETQ. DNA of the CDR3: TGCGCCAGCAGCTTGCCCTCCTCTGGGGCCAACGTCCTGACTTTC. Translating it yields CASSLPSSGANVLTF.